This T cell receptor (beta chain) was profiled in a study of blood T cell repertoires in COVID-19. Whole-study context: From T cells, B-cell-depleted T cells, or PBMCs came the material, which was cDNA or gDNA.

Unmatched junction bases numbered 9, after V lost 6 bases and J lost 7 bases. Germline lookup yields CDR1 SQVTM and CDR2 ANQGSEA. CDR3 size: 13 residues. Measured with immunoSEQ multiplex PCR; TCRdb has only the in-frame clones, and not every one. The repertoire holds roughly 140,000 clones, with roughly 82% as singletons. Sequencing was performed on peripheral blood. The chain joins TRBV29-1 to TRBJ1-1; the match to TRBD1 covers 9 bases. The sequence was collected from a woman between 45 and 60 years old with acute or convalescent COVID-19. The CDR3 protein is CSVSRQGEGEAFF. Here the CDR3 DNA reads TGCAGCGTCTCAAGACAGGGGGAGGGTGAAGCTTTCTTT.